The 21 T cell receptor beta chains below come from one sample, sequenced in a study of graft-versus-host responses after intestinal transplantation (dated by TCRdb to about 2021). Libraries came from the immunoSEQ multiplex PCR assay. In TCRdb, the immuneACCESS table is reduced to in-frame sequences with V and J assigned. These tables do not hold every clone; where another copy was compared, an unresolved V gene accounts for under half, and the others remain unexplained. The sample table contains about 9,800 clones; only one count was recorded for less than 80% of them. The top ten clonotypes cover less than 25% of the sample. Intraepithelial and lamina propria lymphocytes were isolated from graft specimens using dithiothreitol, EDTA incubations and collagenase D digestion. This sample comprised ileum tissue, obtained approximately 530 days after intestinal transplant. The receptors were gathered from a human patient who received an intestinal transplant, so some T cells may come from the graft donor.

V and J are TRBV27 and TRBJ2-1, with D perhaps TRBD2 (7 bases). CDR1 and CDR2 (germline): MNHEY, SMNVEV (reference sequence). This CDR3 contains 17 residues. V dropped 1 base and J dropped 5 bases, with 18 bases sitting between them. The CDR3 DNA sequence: TGTGCCAGCAGTTTATTTTGGGGGGGCAACGGAAACAATGAGCAGTTCTTC. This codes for CASSLFWGGNGNNEQFF.

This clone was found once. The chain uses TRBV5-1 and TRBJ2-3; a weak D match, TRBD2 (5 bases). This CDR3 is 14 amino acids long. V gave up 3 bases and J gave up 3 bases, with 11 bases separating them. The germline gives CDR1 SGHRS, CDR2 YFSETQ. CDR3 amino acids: CASSYQRYTDTQYF. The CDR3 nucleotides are TGCGCCAGCAGCTACCAGCGGTATACAGATACGCAGTATTTT.

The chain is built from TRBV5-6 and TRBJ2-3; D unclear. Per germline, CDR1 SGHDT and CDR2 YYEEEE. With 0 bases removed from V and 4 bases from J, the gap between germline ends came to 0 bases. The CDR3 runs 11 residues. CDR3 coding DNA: TGTGCCAGCAGCTTGGCAGATACGCAGTATTTT. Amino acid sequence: CASSLADTQYF.

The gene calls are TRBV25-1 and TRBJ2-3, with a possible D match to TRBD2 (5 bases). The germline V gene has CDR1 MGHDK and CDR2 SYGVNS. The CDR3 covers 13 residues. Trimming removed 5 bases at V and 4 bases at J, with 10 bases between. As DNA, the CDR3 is TGTGCCAGCAGTCCCACCGGGGCAGATACGCAGTATTTT. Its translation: CASSPTGADTQYF.

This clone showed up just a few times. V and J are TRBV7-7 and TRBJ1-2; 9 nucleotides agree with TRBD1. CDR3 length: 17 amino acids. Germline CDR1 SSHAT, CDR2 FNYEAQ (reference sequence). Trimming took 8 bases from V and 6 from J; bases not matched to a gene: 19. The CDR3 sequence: CASVIGPHDRGEHGYTF. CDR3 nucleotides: TGTGCCAGCGTCATAGGCCCCCACGACAGGGGGGAGCATGGCTACACCTTC.

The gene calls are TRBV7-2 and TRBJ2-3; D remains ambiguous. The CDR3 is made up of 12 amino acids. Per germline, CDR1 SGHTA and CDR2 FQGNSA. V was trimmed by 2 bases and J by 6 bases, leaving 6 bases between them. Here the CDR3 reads CASSLIVDTQYF. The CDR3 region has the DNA TGTGCCAGCAGCTTAATCGTCGATACGCAGTATTTT. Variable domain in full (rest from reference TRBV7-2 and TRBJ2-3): GAGVSQSPSNKVTEKGKDVELRCDPISGHTALYWYRQSLGQGLEFLIYFQGNSAPDKSGLPSDRFSAERTGGSVSTLTIQRTQQEDSAVYLCASSLIVDTQYFGPGTRLTVL.

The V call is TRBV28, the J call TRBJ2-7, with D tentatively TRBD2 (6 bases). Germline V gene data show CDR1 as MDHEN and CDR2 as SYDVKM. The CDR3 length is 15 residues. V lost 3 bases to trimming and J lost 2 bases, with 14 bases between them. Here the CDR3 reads CASSFPEEGAYEQYF. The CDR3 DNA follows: TGTGCCAGCAGTTTTCCTGAGGAGGGAGCCTACGAGCAGTACTTC.

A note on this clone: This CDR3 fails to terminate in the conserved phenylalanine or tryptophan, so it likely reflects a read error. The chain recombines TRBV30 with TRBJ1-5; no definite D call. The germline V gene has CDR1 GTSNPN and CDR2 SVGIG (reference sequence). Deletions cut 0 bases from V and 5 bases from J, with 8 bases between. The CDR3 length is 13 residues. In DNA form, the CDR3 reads TGTGCCTGGAGTGTCGAGGGCGATCAGCCCCAGCATCTT. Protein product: CAWSVEGDQPQHL.

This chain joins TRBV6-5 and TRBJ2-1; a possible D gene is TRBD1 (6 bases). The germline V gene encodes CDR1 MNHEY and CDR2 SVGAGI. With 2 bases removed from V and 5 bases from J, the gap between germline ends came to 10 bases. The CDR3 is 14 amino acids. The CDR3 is CASSYGTQHNEQFF. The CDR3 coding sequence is TGTGCCAGCAGTTACGGGACACAACACAATGAGCAGTTCTTC.

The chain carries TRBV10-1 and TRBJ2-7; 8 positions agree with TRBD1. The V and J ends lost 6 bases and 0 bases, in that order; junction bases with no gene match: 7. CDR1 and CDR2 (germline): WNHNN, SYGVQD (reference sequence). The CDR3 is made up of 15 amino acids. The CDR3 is CASRPDRGFSYEQYF. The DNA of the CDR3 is TGCGCCAGCAGGCCCGACAGGGGCTTCTCCTACGAGCAGTACTTC.

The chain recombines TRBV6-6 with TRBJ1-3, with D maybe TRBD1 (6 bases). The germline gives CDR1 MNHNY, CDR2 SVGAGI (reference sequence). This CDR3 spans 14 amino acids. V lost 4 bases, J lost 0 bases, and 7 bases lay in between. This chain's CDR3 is CASSLGHSGNTIYF. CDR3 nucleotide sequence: TGTGCCAGCAGTTTGGGACACTCTGGAAACACCATATATTTT.

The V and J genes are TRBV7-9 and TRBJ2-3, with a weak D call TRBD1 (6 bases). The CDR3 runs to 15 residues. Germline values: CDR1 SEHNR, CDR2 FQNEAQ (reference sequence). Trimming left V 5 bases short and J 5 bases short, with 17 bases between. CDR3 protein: CASSPRAQGLDTQYF. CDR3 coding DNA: TGTGCCAGCAGCCCCCGGGCGCAGGGGTTAGATACGCAGTATTTT.

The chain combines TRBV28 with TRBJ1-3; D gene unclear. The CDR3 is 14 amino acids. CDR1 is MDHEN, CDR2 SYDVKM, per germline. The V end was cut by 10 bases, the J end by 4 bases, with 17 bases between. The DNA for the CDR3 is TGTGCCACTAAACCAGGAGGGTCAGGAAACACCATATATTTT. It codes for CATKPGGSGNTIYF.

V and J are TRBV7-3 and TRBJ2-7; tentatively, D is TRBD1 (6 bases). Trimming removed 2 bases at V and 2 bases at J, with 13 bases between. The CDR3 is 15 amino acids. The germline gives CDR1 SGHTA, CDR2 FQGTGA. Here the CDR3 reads CASSLHADRPYEQYF. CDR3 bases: TGTGCCAGCAGCTTACATGCGGACAGACCCTACGAGCAGTACTTC.

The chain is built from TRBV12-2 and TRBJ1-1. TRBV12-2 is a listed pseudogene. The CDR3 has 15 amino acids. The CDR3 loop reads CASRLYGVENTEAFF. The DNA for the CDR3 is TGTGCAAGTCGCTTATATGGAGTGGAGAACACTGAAGCTTTCTTT.

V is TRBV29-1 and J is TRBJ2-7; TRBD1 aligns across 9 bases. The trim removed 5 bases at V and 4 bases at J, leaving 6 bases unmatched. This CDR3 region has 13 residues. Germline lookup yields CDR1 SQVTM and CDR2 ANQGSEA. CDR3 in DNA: TGCAGCGTTACTCGACAGGGGGTTTACGAGCAGTACTTC. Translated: CSVTRQGVYEQYF.

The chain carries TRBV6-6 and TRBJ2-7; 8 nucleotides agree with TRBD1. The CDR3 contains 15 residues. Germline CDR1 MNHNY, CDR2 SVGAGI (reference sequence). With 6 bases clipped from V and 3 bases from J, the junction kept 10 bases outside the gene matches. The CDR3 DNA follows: TGTGCCAGCAGGGGGGGACAGGAGAATTTCTACGAGCAGTACTTC. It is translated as CASRGGQENFYEQYF.

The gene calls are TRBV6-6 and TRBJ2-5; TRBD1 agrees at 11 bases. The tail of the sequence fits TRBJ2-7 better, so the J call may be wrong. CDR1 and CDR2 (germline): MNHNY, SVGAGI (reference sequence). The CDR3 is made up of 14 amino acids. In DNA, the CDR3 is TGTGCCAGCAGGGGACAGGGGGGGTCCTACGAGCAGTACTTC. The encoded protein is CASRGQGGSYEQYF.

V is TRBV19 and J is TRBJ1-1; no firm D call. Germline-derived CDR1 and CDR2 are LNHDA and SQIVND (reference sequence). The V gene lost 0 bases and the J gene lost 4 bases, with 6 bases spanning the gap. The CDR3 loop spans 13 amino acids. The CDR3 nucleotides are TGTGCCAGTAGTATAGATCGTAGCACTGAAGCTTTCTTT. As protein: CASSIDRSTEAFF. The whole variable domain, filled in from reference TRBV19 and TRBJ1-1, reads DGGITQSPKYLFRKEGQNVTLSCEQNLNHDAMYWYRQDPGQGLRLIYYSQIVNDFQKGDIAEGYSVSREKKESFPLTVTSAQKNPTAFYLCASSIDRSTEAFFGQGTRLTVV.

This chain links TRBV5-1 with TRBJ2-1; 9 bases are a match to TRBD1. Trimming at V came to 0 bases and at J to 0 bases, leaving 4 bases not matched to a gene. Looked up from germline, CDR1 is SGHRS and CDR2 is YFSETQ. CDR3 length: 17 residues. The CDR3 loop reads CASSLGTGGSSYNEQFF. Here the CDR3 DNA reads TGCGCCAGCAGCTTGGGAACAGGGGGCAGCTCCTACAATGAGCAGTTCTTC.

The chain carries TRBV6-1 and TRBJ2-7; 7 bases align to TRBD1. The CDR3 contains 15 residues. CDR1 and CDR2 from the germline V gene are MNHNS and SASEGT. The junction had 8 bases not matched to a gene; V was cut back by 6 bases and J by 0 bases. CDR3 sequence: CASSVLTGSSYEQYF. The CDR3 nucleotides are TGTGCCAGCAGCGTTTTGACAGGGAGCTCCTACGAGCAGTACTTC.